This TCR beta chain comes out of a study of shared clonotypes between healthy human individuals. Study-level points and caveats: Among donors, the sharing of clonotypes was expected to be influenced by sequencing depth.

TCRdb's copy holds only in-frame clones and misses some; the assay was immunoSEQ multiplex PCR. In the table there are about 1.9 million clones, over 85% of which are singletons. A remark on this clone: Its antigen is unidentified.

The V end was cut by 0 bases, the J end by 3 bases, with 27 bases between. Germline CDR1 is LGHNA and CDR2 is YSLEER. The CDR3 is 21 amino acids. CD8 cells classed as naive were CD45RO-negative and positively selected for CCR7, excluding terminally differentiated effector memory CD45RA+ cells. Healthy and HIV-negative, the adult donors had no recent acute infections or vaccinations. Adult Caucasians living in Nashville, Tennessee made up all of the donors. What was sequenced was naive CD8+ T cells from PBMCs. The sequence was collected from a man between 18 and 29 years old in good health. Some clones in this sample may be carry-over from other donors' samples. This chain links TRBV4-3 with TRBJ2-1; D is possibly TRBD2 (6 bases). CDR3 loop: CASSQDLPRERPQLIYNEQFF. In DNA form, the CDR3 reads TGCGCCAGCAGCCAAGATTTACCACGGGAGAGGCCCCAACTTATCTACAATGAGCAGTTCTTC.